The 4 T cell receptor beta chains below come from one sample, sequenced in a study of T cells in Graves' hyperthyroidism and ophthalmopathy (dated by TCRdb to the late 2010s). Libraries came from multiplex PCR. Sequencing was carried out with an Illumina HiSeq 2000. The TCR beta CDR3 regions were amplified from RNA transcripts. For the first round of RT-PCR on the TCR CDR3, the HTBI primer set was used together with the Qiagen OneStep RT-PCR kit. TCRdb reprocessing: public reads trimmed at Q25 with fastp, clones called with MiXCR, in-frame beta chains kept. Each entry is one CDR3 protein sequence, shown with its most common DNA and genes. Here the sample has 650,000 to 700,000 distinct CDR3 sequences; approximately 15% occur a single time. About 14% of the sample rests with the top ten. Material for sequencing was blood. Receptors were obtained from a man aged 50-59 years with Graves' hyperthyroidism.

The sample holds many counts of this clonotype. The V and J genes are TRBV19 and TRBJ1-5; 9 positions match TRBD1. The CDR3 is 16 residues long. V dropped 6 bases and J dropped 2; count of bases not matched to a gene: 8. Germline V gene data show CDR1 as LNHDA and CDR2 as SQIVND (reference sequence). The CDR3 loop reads CASRGGTGNRNQPQHF. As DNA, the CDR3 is TGTGCCAGTAGGGGAGGGACAGGGAATCGCAATCAGCCCCAGCATTTT.

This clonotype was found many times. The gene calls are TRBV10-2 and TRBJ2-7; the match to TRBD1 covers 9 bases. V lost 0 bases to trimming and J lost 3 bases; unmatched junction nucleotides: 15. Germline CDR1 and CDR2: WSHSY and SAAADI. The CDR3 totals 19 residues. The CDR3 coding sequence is TGCGCCAGCAGTGAGTCGGGACAGGGCCGGCTAGGTGGGATCTACGAGCAGTACTTC. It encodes CASSESGQGRLGGIYEQYF.

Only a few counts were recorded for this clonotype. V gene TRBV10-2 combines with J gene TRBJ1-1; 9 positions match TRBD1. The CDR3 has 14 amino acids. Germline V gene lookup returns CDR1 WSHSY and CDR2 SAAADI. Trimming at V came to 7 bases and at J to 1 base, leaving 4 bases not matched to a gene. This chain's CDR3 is CASKQGASNTEAFF. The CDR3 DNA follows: TGCGCCAGCAAACAGGGGGCCTCGAACACTGAAGCTTTCTTT.

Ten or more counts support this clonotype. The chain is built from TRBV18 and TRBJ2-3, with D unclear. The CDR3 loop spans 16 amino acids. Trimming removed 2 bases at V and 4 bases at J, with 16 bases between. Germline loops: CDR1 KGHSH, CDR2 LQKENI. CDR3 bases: TGTGCCAGCTCACCAGCAGTTATAGCATTGGCAGATACGCAGTATTTT. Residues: CASSPAVIALADTQYF. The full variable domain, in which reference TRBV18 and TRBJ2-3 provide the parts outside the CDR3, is NAGVMQNPRHLVRRRGQEARLRCSPMKGHSHVYWYRQLPEEGLKFMVYLQKENIIDESGMPKERFSAEFPKEGPSILRIQQVVRGDSAAYFCASSPAVIALADTQYFGPGTRLTVL.